The clone carrying this T cell receptor (beta chain) was seen only once. Only in-frame clones appear in the TCRdb table, and some are missing; sequencing was by immunoSEQ multiplex PCR. The sample contains 80,000 to 95,000 clones, about 84% of which appear only once. This sample was taken from a study of blood T cell repertoires in COVID-19. The sequencing sample was made of peripheral blood. This clonotype was obtained from a woman between 70 and 85 years old with acute or convalescent COVID-19.

The CDR3: CASIPPDRGSGNTIYF. In nucleotides, the CDR3 is TGTGCCAGTATCCCCCCGGACAGGGGATCTGGAAACACCATATATTTT. The chain joins TRBV19 to TRBJ1-3, with 9 bases fitting TRBD1. The CDR3 is 16 amino acids. Germline assignment: CDR1 LNHDA and CDR2 SQIVND (reference sequence). Trimming removed 7 bases from V and 1 base from J; junction bases left unmatched: 8.